This section outlines one T cell receptor (beta chain) sequence together with its context. Its target is unknown. The CDR3 is 14 amino acids. CDR1 is MNHEY, CDR2 SVGAGI, per germline. V lost 7 bases to trimming and J lost 2 bases, with 13 bases between them. This sample was taken from a study of cytomegalovirus exposure and HLA in healthy donors. Findings and caveats of the study: In a later analysis, common viral pathogens appeared linked to several of the most significant clusters. Rarity characterized most TCR sequences, yet some public TCRs appeared in many donors.

The PCR made use of 60 Vbeta and 13 Jbeta primers. Data came from immunoSEQ multiplex PCR; TCRdb stores just in-frame clones and leaves some out. Found here are around 110,000 clones, 79% of them singletons; the top ten hold approximately 4.3%. This clonotype originated in a man aged 25 to 40 in good health and CMV-seropositive. Sample: PBMCs. The chain recombines TRBV6-5 with TRBJ2-3; weak D call: TRBD2 (6 bases). The CDR3: CASNNRGITDTQYF. The CDR3 bases are TGTGCCAGCAATAACCGGGGGATCACAGATACGCAGTATTTT.